The entry below gives a single T cell receptor beta chain sequence along with its context. CDR3 length equals 12 residues. Trimming stripped 6 bases from V and 9 bases from J, with 12 bases between. From germline, CDR1 is SGHTA and CDR2 FQGNSA. These data belong to a study of T cell changes during pregnancy in multiple sclerosis. The method was immunoSEQ multiplex PCR; TCRdb's version includes in-frame clones alone and lacks a portion of them. The table has about 48,000 clones, 92% seen once. J is TRBJ2-1 and V is TRBV7-2; D gene unclear. The specimen comprised CD4+ T cells from peripheral blood mononuclear cells, sampled in the second trimester of pregnancy. The clonotype was recovered from a female donor in good health, enrolled as a control in a pregnancy study. The chain's CDR3 is CASSGEVAEQFF. CDR3 nucleotide sequence: TGTGCCAGCAGTGGCGAGGTCGCTGAGCAGTTCTTC.